The entry below describes one T cell receptor beta chain. Its antigen is still unknown. The authors extracted RNA and reverse transcribed it into cDNA as the sequencing template. Using immunoSEQ multiplex PCR, the repertoire was profiled, and TCRdb retains in-frame clones only, with some absent. Found here are over 150,000 clones, 56% of them singletons; the top ten hold roughly 5.3%. Germline V CDR1 and CDR2: MDHEN, SYDVKM. The CDR3 consists of 11 residues. Trimming stripped 5 bases from V and 11 bases from J, with 13 bases between. This sample was taken from a study of CD8+ T cells in alopecia areata. Findings of the study overall: In lesional scalp, particularly from alopecia totalis/universalis, clonality was higher than in normal scalp.

The specimen sequenced was CD8+ T cells sorted from blood. The chain combines TRBV28 with TRBJ2-7, with no clear D. The sequence was obtained from a human donor in good health. The chain's CDR3 is CASSPGSQEYF. Here the CDR3 DNA reads TGTGCCAGCAGTCCGGGTTCGCAGGAGTACTTC.